This is a list of T cell receptor beta chains from one sample in a study of blood T cell repertoires in COVID-19. Assay: immunoSEQ multiplex PCR; the TCRdb copy retains only in-frame clones and omits some. The sample carries 390,000 or so clones, roughly 89% recorded once. Sequences were obtained from peripheral blood. All receptors derive from a young man with active or convalescent COVID-19. The CDR3 runs from the conserved cysteine through the conserved F or W. A D gene is named only where the DNA matches it firmly.

V: TRBV7-6
length: 15
D: TRBD1
CDR3: CASSLDGQDNNEQFF

V: TRBV30
length: 14
D: TRBD2
CDR3: CAWSGRESSYEQYF

V: TRBV24-1
length: 14
D: NA
CDR3: CATSPGRQNTEAFF

V: TRBV30
length: 13
D: TRBD1
CDR3: CAWSEDRRSPLHF

V: TRBV14
length: 13
D: NA
CDR3: CASSQDRNTEAFF

V: TRBV24-1
length: 13
D: NA
CDR3: CATSDFKNTEAFF

V: TRBV7-2
length: 13
D: TRBD2
CDR3: CASSPGRGYEQYF

V: TRBV28
length: 12
D: NA
CDR3: CASSFGGEKLFF

V: TRBV6-5
length: 16
D: TRBD1
CDR3: CASSYSPGQGEYEQYF

V: TRBV25-1
length: 15
D: TRBD2
CDR3: CASSVGTTDGDTQYF

V: TRBV9
length: 15
D: TRBD1
CDR3: CASSAERTGSYGYTF

V: TRBV6-5
length: 14
D: NA
CDR3: CATTRVLYNSPLHF

V: TRBV10-3
length: 12
D: NA
CDR3: CAISESGAFSYF

V: TRBV7-9
length: 15
D: NA
CDR3: CASSFSGVRDYGYTF